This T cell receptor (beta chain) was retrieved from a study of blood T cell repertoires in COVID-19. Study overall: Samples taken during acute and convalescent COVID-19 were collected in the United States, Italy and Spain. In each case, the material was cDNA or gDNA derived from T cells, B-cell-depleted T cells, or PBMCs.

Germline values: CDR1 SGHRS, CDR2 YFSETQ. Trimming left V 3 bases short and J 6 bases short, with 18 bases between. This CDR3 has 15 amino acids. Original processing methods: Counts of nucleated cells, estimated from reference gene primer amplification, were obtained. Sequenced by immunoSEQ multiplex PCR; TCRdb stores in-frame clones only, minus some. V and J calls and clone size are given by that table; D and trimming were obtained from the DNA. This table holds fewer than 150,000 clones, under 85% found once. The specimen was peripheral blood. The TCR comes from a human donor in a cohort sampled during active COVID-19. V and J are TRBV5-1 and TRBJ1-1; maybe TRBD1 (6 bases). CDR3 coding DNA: TGCGCCAGCAGCTCTGCCGACAGGTACAGCGCTGAAGCTTTCTTT. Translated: CASSSADRYSAEAFF.